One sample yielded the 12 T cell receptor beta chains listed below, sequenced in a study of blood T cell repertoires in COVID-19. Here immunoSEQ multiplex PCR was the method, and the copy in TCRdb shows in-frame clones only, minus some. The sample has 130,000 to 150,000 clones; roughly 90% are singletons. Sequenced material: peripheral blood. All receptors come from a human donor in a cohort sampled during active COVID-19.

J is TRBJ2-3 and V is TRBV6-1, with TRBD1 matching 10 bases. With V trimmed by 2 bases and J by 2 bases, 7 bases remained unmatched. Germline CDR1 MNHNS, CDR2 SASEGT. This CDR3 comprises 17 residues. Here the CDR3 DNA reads TGTGCCAGCAGTGAATCCTGGACAGGGGGTTACACAGATACGCAGTATTTT. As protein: CASSESWTGGYTDTQYF.

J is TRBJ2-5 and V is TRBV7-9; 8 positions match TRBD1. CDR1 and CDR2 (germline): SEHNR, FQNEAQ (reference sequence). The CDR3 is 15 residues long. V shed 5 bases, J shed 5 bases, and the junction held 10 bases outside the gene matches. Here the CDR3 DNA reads TGTGCCAGCAGCCTCACAGGGGGACATGTGGAGACCCAGTACTTC. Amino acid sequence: CASSLTGGHVETQYF.

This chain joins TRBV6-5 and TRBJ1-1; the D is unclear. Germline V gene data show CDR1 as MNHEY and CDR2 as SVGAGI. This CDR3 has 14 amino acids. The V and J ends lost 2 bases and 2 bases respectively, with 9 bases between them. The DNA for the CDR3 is TGTGCCAGCAGTTACGATCGCGGTAACACTGAAGCTTTCTTT. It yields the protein CASSYDRGNTEAFF.

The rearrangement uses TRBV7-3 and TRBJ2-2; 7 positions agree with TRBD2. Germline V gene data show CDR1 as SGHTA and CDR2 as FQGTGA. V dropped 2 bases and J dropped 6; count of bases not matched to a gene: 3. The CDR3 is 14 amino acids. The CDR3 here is CASSLGLAAGELFF. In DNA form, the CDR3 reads TGTGCCAGCAGCTTAGGCCTAGCGGCCGGGGAGCTGTTTTTT.

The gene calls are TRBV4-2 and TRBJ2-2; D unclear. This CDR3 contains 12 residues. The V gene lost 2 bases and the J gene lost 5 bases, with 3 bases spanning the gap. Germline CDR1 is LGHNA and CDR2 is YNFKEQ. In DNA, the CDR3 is TGTGCCAGCAGCCAACGGACCGGGGAGCTGTTTTTT. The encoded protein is CASSQRTGELFF.

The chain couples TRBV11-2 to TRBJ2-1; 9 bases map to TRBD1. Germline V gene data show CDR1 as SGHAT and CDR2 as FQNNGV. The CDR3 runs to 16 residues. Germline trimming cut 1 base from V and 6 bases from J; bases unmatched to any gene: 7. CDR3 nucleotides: TGTGCCAGCAGCTTAGTTGAGACAGGGGGGGGCAATGAGCAGTTCTTC. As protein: CASSLVETGGGNEQFF.

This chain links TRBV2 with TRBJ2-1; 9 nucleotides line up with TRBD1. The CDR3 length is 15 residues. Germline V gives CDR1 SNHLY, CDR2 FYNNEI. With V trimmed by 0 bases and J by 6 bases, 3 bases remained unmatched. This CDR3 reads CASSEATGGRNEQFF. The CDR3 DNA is TGTGCCAGCAGTGAAGCGACAGGGGGTCGCAATGAGCAGTTCTTC. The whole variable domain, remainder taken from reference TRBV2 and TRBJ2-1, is EPEVTQTPSHQVTQMGQEVILRCVPISNHLYFYWYRQILGQKVEFLVSFYNNEISEKSEIFDDQFSVERPDGSNFTLKIRSTKLEDSAMYFCASSEATGGRNEQFFGPGTRLTVL.

DNA of the CDR3: TGTGCCAGCAGCCTCCTCCCGGGACAGGTCAACTATGGCTACACCTTC. Translation: CASSLLPGQVNYGYTF. The genes are TRBV11-2 and TRBJ1-2, with TRBD1 matching over 8 bases. The CDR3 spans 16 residues. V was pared by 5 bases and J by 2 bases, with 10 bases of the junction left unmatched. Germline values: CDR1 SGHAT, CDR2 FQNNGV.

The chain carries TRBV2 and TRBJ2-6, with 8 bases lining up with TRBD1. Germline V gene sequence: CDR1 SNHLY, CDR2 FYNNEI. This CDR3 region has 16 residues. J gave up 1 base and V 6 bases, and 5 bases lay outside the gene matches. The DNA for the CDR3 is TGTGCCAGCAGACAGGACAGGGCGTCTGGGGCCAACGTCCTGACTTTC. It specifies CASRQDRASGANVLTF.

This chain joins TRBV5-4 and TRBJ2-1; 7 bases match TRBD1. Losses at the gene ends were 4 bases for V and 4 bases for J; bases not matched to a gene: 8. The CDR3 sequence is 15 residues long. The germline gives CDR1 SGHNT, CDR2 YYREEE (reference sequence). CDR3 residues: CASSPDRPSYNEQFF. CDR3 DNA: TGTGCCAGCAGCCCGGACAGGCCTTCTTACAATGAGCAGTTCTTC.

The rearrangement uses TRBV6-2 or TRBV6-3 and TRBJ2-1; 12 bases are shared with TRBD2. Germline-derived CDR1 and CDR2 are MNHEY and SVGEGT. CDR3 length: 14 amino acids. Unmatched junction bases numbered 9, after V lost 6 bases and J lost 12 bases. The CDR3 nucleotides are TGTGCCAGCAGCACGTCTAGCGGGAGGGCCGTGCAGTTCTTC. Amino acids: CASSTSSGRAVQFF.

In DNA form, the CDR3 reads TGTGCCAGCAGCCTATATTGGAGGGCCTCCACCTACGAGCAGTACTTC. Translating it yields CASSLYWRASTYEQYF. V gene TRBV4-2 combines with J gene TRBJ2-7; maybe TRBD2 (6 bases). CDR3 size: 16 residues. The germline V gene encodes CDR1 LGHNA and CDR2 YNFKEQ. Trimming stripped 4 bases from V and 2 bases from J, with 18 bases between.